The present T cell receptor beta chain was sequenced within a study of early T cells in non-severe SARS-CoV-2 infection. Study at large: Unpaired chains resulted from sequencing bulk RNA of unsorted whole blood.

Unique molecular identifiers were added to individual cDNA molecules. TCRdb used MiXCR to reprocess the 5' RACE reads, holding one entry per CDR3 protein. The sample contains tens of thousands of distinct CDR3 sequences, about an eighth of which appear only once. The V segment lost 6 bases and the J segment 4 bases; nucleotides outside the gene matches: 7. Germline CDR1 reads SGHTA; CDR2 reads FQGNSA. This CDR3 is 15 amino acids long. Notes on the study in general: A preference for anti-spike CD8 responses marked VDJdb matching, which missed private and CD4 specificities.

This clonotype was seen ten or more times. Its antigen is unidentified. The V and J genes are TRBV7-2 and TRBJ2-2, with 8 nucleotides matching TRBD2. This TCR derives from an adult who was a healthcare worker with PCR-confirmed SARS-CoV-2 infection or an uninfected control (not recorded which). The sample was whole blood. The DNA for the CDR3 is TGTGCCAGCAGATGGGGAGCGGGGGCCACCGGGGAGCTGTTTTTT. As protein: CASRWGAGATGELFF. Full variable domain (remainder filled in from reference TRBV7-2 and TRBJ2-2): GAGVSQSPSNKVTEKGKDVELRCDPISGHTALYWYRQSLGQGLEFLIYFQGNSAPDKSGLPSDRFSAERTGGSVSTLTIQRTQQEDSAVYLCASRWGAGATGELFFGEGSRLTVL.